This T cell receptor (beta chain) was profiled in a study of blood T cell repertoires in COVID-19. Across the whole study: The United States, Italy and Spain provided the acute and convalescent COVID-19 samples. T cells, B-cell-depleted T cells, or PBMCs provided the cDNA or gDNA that served as material.

Participant reports of clinical history set cohort assignment. Authors' data handling: Amplifying reference gene primers gave estimates of nucleated cell counts. The assay was immunoSEQ multiplex PCR, and TCRdb's table has in-frame clones only and misses some. V and J calls and clone size are as listed in that table; D and trimming were resolved from the DNA. The sample has 200,000 to 250,000 clones; around 86% are singletons. The TCR comes from a woman aged 40 to 55 with acute COVID-19. Specimen: PBMCs or T cells enriched from blood (not recorded which).

The CDR3 DNA reads TGTGCCAGCAGACGTAACAGGGTGGGCGAGGATGGCTACACCTTC. As protein: CASRRNRVGEDGYTF. This sequence joins TRBV27 and TRBJ1-2; possible D gene TRBD1, 6 bases. The germline V and J ends were trimmed by 6 bases and 6 bases, with 20 bases remaining between them. CDR1 is MNHEY and CDR2 is SMNVEV in the germline V gene (reference sequence). The CDR3 sequence is 15 residues long.